The 10 T cell receptor beta chains below were found in one sample sequenced in a study of T cell responses to AZD1222 COVID-19 vaccine. The repertoire was sequenced with immunoSEQ multiplex PCR; TCRdb's copy has only in-frame clones and lacks some. The table has around 120,000 clones, about 92% seen once; the top ten hold approximately 5%. The sample here was peripheral blood, taken 28 days after the second AZD1222 dose. These receptors were obtained from an adult who received the AZD1222 COVID-19 vaccine.

The rearrangement uses TRBV29-1 and TRBJ2-5; the D is unclear. The germline V gene encodes CDR1 SQVTM and CDR2 ANQGSEA. The CDR3 extends over 15 amino acids. The V end was cut by 4 bases, the J end by 0 bases, with 15 bases between. The CDR3 loop is CSVVGRLSYQETQYF. CDR3 sequence (DNA): TGCAGCGTTGTTGGCAGATTATCTTACCAAGAGACCCAGTACTTC.

The genes are TRBV4-3 and TRBJ2-7, with unresolved D. CDR1 LGHNA and CDR2 YSLEER come from the germline V gene. V lost 1 base to trimming and J lost 5 bases, with 12 bases between them. The CDR3 sequence is 14 residues long. CDR3 nucleotide sequence: TGCGCCAGCAGCCAAGTGAGGTGGGTGGACGAGCAGTACTTC. It codes for CASSQVRWVDEQYF.

The J gene is TRBJ2-1, the V gene TRBV5-1, with D maybe TRBD1 (6 bases). Germline V gene lookup returns CDR1 SGHRS and CDR2 YFSETQ. Trimming cost V 4 bases and J 8 bases, with 16 bases left between them. The length of the CDR3 is 14 residues. The chain's CDR3 is CASSLGDIRDEQFF. The CDR3 DNA sequence: TGCGCCAGCAGCCTAGGGGACATTAGGGATGAGCAGTTCTTC.

This clone has just one count. The J gene is TRBJ1-2, the V gene TRBV5-6; no reliable D call. CDR1 is SGHDT and CDR2 is YYEEEE in the germline V gene. The ends were cut back, 4 bases at V and 8 bases at J, with 18 bases in the middle. The CDR3 totals 14 residues. This CDR3 is CASSPGRGLLGYTF. The CDR3 nucleotides are TGTGCCAGCAGCCCGGGTCGCGGGTTATTAGGCTACACCTTC.

The gene calls are TRBV3-1 (or the pseudogene TRBV3-2) and TRBJ2-7; 12 nucleotides match TRBD2. Germline-derived CDR1 and CDR2 are LGHDT and YNNKEL (reference sequence). This CDR3 comprises 14 residues. V was pared by 4 bases and J by 4 bases, with 2 bases of the junction left unmatched. The CDR3 nucleotides read TGTGCCAGCAGCCGGACTAGCGGGAATTACGAGCAGTACTTC. Protein sequence: CASSRTSGNYEQYF.

The rearrangement links TRBV6-2 or TRBV6-3 to TRBJ1-6, with unresolved D. V lost 5 bases, J lost 8 bases, and 13 bases lay in between. This CDR3 region has 14 residues. Germline CDR1 and CDR2: MNHEY and SVGEGT. The CDR3 bases are TGTGCCAGCAGTCTCCGAACGGGCTATTCACCCCTCCACTTT. Translated, it gives CASSLRTGYSPLHF.

CDR3: CASRPDSHYGYTF. The CDR3 nucleotides are TGTGCCAGCAGACCTGACAGCCACTATGGCTACACCTTC. The chain employs TRBV2 and TRBJ1-2; perhaps TRBD1 as D (5 bases). The CDR3 sequence is 13 residues long. Germline V gene lookup returns CDR1 SNHLY and CDR2 FYNNEI. V shed 6 bases and J shed 3 bases, with 11 bases lying between them.

The gene calls are TRBV6-6 and TRBJ2-3; TRBD1 agrees at 7 bases. Per germline, CDR1 MNHNY and CDR2 SVGAGI (reference sequence). V lost 8 bases and J lost 2; bases outside the gene matches: 4. The CDR3 spans 13 residues. For the CDR3, the DNA is TGTGCCAGCTCAGGGGGATACACAGATACGCAGTATTTT. Its translation is CASSGGYTDTQYF.

The chain combines TRBV21-1 with TRBJ1-3. TRBV21-1 is shown as a pseudogene. This CDR3 has 14 residues. CDR3 protein: CASSYERAGNTIYF. Here the CDR3 DNA reads TGTGCCAGCAGCTATGAGAGGGCTGGAAACACCATATATTTT.

This clone was seen only once. The chain recombines TRBV5-1 with TRBJ1-2; TRBD1 agrees at 7 bases. The CDR3 has 14 amino acids. After removal of 7 bases from V and 5 bases from J, the junction contained 11 bases not matched to a gene. Germline V gene sequence: CDR1 SGHRS, CDR2 YFSETQ. Here the CDR3 DNA reads TGCGCCAGCTCCGCAGGGGGTGGGCTATATGGCTACACCTTC. The encoded protein is CASSAGGGLYGYTF.